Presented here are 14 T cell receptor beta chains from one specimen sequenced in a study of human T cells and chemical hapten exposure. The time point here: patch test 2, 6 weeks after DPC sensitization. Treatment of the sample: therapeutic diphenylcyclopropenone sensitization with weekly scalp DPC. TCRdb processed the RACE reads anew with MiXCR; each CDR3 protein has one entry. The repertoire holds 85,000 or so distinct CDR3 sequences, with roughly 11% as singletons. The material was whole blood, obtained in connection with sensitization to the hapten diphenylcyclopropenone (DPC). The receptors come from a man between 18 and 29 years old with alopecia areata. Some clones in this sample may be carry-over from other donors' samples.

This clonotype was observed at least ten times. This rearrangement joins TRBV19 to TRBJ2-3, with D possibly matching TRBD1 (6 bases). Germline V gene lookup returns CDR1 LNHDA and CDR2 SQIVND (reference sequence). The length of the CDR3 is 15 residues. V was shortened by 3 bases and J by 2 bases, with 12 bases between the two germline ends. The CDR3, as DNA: TGTGCCAGTAGTATGGAGGACAGACTCACAGATACGCAGTATTTT. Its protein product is CASSMEDRLTDTQYF.

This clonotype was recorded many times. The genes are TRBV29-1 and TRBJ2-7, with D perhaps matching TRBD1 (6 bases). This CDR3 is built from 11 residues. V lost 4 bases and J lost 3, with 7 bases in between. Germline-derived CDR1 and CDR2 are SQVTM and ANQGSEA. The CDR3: CSVAQGYEQYF. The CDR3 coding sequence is TGCAGCGTTGCACAGGGCTACGAGCAGTACTTC.

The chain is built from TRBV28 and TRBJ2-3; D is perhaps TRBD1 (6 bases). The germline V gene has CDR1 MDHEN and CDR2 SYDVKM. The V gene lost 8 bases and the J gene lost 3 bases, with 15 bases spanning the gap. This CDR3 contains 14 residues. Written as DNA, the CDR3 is TGTGCCAGCTTCACAACAGGGTCGACAGATACGCAGTATTTT. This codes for CASFTTGSTDTQYF.

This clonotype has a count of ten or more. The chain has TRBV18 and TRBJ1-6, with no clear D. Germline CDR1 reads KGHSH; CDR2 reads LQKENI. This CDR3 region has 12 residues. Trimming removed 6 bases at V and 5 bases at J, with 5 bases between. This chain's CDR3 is CASSPNNSPLHF. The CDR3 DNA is TGTGCCAGCTCGCCAAATAATTCACCCCTCCACTTT.

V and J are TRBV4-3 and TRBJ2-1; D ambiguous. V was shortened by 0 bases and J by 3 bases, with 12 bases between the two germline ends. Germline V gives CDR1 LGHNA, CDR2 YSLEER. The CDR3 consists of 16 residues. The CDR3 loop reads CASSQELGRFYNEQFF. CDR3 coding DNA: TGCGCCAGCAGCCAAGAACTGGGCAGGTTCTACAATGAGCAGTTCTTC.

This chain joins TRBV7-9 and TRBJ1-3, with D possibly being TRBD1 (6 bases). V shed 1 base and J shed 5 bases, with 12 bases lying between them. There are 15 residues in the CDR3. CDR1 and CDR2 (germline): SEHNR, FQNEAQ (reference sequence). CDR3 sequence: CASSLEAGQRNTIYF. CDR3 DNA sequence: TGTGCCAGCAGCTTAGAAGCGGGACAAAGAAACACCATATATTTT.

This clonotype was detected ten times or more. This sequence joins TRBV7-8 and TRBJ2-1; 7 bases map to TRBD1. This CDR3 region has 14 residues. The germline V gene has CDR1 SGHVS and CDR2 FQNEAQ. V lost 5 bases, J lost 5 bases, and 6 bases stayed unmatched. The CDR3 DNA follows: TGTGCCAGCAGCACCCGACAGGGAGACAATGAGCAGTTCTTC. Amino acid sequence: CASSTRQGDNEQFF.

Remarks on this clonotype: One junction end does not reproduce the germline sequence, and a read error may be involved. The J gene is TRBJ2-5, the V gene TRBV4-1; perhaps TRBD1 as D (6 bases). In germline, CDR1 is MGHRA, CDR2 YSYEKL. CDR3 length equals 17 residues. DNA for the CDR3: TGCGCCAGCAGCCAAGAGAGGGACACGGAATACCAAAAGACCCAGTACTTC. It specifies CASSQERDTEYQKTQYF.

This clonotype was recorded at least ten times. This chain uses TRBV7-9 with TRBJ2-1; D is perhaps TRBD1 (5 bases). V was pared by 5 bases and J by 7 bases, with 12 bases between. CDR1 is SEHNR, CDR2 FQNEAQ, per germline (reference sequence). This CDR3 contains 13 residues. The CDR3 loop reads CASSPGHLNEQFF. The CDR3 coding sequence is TGTGCCAGCAGCCCAGGACACCTGAATGAGCAGTTCTTC.

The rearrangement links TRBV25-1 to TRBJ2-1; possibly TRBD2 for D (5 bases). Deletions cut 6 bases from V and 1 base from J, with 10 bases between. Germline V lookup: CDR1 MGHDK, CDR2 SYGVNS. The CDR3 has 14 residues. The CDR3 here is CASREPGSYNEQFF. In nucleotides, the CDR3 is TGTGCCAGCAGGGAGCCGGGGTCCTACAATGAGCAGTTCTTC.

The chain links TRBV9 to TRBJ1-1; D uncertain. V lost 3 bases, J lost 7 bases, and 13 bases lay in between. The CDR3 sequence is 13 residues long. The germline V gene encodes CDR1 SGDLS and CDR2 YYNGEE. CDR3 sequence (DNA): TGTGCCAGCAGCGCCTGGACCGGTATTGAAGCTTTCTTT. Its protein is CASSAWTGIEAFF. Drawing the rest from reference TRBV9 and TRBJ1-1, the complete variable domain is DSGVTQTPKHLITATGQRVTLRCSPRSGDLSVYWYQQSLDQGLQFLIQYYNGEERAKGNILERFSAQQFPDLHSELNLSSLELGDSALYFCASSAWTGIEAFFGQGTRLTVV.

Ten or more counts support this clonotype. The CDR3 reads CAISESQRGAGETQYF. CDR3 sequence (DNA): TGTGCCATCAGTGAGTCGCAGCGGGGGGCCGGGGAGACCCAGTACTTC. The chain has TRBV10-3 and TRBJ2-5; 9 bases are shared with TRBD2. V dropped 0 bases and J dropped 5; count of bases not matched to a gene: 7. The CDR3 runs 16 residues. Germline loops: CDR1 ENHRY, CDR2 SYGVKD.

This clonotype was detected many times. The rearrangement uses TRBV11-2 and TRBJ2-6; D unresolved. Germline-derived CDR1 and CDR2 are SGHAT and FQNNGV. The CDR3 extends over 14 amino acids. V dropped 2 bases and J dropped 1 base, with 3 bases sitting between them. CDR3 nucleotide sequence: TGTGCCAGCAGCTTAAATTCTGGGGCCAACGTCCTGACTTTC. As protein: CASSLNSGANVLTF.

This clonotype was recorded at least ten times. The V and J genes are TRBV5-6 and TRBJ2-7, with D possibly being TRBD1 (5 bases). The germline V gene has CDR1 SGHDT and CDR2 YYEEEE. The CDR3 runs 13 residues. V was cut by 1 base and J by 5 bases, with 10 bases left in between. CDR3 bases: TGTGCCAGCAGCTTGCCCGGCAGGGACGAGCAGTACTTC. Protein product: CASSLPGRDEQYF.